The 4 T cell receptor beta chains below were found in one sample sequenced in a study of T cell repertoires in cytomegalovirus infection. The antigens these receptors bind are not known. TCRdb re-called the reads with MiXCR, one entry per CDR3 protein. The table records about 500,000 distinct CDR3 sequences, about 33% of them present only once. Sequenced here: cultured PBMCs, sampled from culture after CMV antigen stimulation. Receptor source: a human donor in good health (CMV status not recorded). Some clones in this sample may be carry-over from other donors' samples.

The chain carries TRBV6-1 and TRBJ2-1, with a possible D match to TRBD2 (6 bases). V dropped 7 bases and J dropped 2 bases, with 15 bases sitting between them. Germline values: CDR1 MNHNS, CDR2 SASEGT. The CDR3 consists of 15 residues. Here the CDR3 DNA reads TGTGCCAGCACCATAAGCGGGCCCCCCTACAATGAGCAGTTCTTC. It codes for CASTISGPPYNEQFF.

The V and J genes are TRBV10-3 and TRBJ1-5, with 9 bases identical to TRBD1. V lost 8 bases, J lost 1 base, and 0 bases stayed unmatched. The CDR3 contains 13 residues. Germline loops: CDR1 ENHRY, CDR2 SYGVKD. CDR3 nucleotide sequence: TGTGCCATCGGACAGGGGAGCAATCAGCCCCAGCATTTT. Translating it yields CAIGQGSNQPQHF.

The table lists this clonotype with a few counts. The CDR3 loop is CSARKSPEAFF. As DNA, the CDR3 is TGCAGTGCTAGAAAGAGTCCAGAAGCTTTCTTT. The chain links TRBV20-1 to TRBJ1-1; D not certain. The V end was cut by 2 bases, the J end by 8 bases, with 9 bases between. This CDR3 is built from 11 residues. Germline values: CDR1 DFQATT, CDR2 SNEGSKA (reference sequence).

The table lists this clonotype with a count of one. This chain connects TRBV20-1 to TRBJ2-2; D is undetermined. Trimming pared 4 bases from V and 0 bases from J, leaving 9 bases between. This CDR3 is built from 14 residues. Germline V gene sequence: CDR1 DFQATT, CDR2 SNEGSKA (reference sequence). CDR3 bases: TGCAGTGCTATAAGAACCACGAACACCGGGGAGCTGTTTTTT. Its protein is CSAIRTTNTGELFF.